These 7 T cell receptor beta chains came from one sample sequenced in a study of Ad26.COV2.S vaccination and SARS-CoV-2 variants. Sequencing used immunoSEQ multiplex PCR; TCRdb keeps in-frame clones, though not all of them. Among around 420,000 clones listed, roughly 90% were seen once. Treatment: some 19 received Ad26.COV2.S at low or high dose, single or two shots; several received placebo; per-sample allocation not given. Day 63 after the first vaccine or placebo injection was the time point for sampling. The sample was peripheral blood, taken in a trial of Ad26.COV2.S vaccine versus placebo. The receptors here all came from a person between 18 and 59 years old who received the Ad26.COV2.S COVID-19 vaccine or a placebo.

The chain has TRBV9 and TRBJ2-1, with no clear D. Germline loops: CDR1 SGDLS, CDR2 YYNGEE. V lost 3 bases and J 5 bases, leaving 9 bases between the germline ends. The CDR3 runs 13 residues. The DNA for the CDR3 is TGTGCCAGCAGCGCTTCGACCAACAATGAGCAGTTCTTC. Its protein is CASSASTNNEQFF.

The CDR3 sequence: CASSGYDEQFF. CDR3 nucleotide sequence: TGTGCCAGCTCAGGTTACGATGAGCAGTTCTTC. This chain connects TRBV18 to TRBJ2-1; D remains ambiguous. CDR1 and CDR2 (germline): KGHSH, LQKENI. The CDR3 sequence is 11 residues long. Trimming cost V 5 bases and J 8 bases, with 7 bases left between them.

The CDR3: CASSTWGARYNEQFF. CDR3 nucleotide sequence: TGTGCCAGCAGCACCTGGGGGGCTCGCTACAATGAGCAGTTCTTC. This chain connects TRBV5-4 to TRBJ2-1; D possibly uses TRBD1 or TRBD2 (6 bases each). V was pared by 4 bases and J by 3 bases, with 14 bases between. The germline gives CDR1 SGHNT, CDR2 YYREEE (reference sequence). This CDR3 contains 15 residues.

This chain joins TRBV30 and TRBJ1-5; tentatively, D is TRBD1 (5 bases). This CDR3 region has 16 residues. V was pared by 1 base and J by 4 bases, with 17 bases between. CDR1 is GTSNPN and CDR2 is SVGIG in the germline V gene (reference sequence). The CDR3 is CAWSAYPGRGNQPQHF. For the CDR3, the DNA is TGTGCCTGGAGTGCCTATCCGGGCCGGGGGAATCAGCCCCAGCATTTT.

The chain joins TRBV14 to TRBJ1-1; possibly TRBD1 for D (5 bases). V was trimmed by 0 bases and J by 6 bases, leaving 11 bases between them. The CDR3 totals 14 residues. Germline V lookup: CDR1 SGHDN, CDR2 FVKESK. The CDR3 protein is CASSQEWQGSEAFF. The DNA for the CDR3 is TGTGCCAGCAGCCAAGAATGGCAGGGATCTGAAGCTTTCTTT.

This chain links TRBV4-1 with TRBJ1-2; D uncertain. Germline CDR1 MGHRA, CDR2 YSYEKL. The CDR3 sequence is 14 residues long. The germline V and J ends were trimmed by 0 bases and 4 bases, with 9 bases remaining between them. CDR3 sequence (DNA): TGCGCCAGCAGCCAAGAGGGCCGGGGCTATGGCTACACCTTC. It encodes CASSQEGRGYGYTF.

The CDR3: CASSLGSGGLTDTQYF. CDR3 DNA sequence: TGCGCCAGCAGCTTGGGCAGCGGGGGGCTCACAGATACGCAGTATTTT. The gene calls are TRBV5-1 and TRBJ2-3, with TRBD2 identical over 9 bases. The germline V gene encodes CDR1 SGHRS and CDR2 YFSETQ. This CDR3 is 16 amino acids long. The junction had 4 bases not matched to a gene; V was cut back by 0 bases and J by 2 bases. Complete variable domain (other parts from reference TRBV5-1 and TRBJ2-3): KAGVTQTPRYLIKTRGQQVTLSCSPISGHRSVSWYQQTPGQGLQFLFEYFSETQRNKGNFPGRFSGRQFSNSRSEMNVSTLELGDSALYLCASSLGSGGLTDTQYFGPGTRLTVL.